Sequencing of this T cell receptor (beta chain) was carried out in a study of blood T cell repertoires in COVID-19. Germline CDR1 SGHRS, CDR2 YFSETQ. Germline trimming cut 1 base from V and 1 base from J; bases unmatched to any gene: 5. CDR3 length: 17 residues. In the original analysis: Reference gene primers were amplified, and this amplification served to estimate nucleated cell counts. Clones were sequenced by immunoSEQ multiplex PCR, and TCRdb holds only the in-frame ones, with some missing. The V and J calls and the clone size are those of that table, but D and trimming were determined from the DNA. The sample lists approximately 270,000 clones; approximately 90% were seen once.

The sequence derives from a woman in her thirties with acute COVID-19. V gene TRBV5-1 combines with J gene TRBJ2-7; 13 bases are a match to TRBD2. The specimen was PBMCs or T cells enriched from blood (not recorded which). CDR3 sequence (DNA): TGCGCCAGCAGCTTGTCGACTAGCGGGAGGAGGTCCTACGAGCAGTACTTC. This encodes CASSLSTSGRRSYEQYF. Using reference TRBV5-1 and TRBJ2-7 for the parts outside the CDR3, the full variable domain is KAGVTQTPRYLIKTRGQQVTLSCSPISGHRSVSWYQQTPGQGLQFLFEYFSETQRNKGNFPGRFSGRQFSNSRSEMNVSTLELGDSALYLCASSLSTSGRRSYEQYFGPGTRLTVT.